The 22 T cell receptor beta chains below were found in one sample sequenced in a study of control samples from healthy donors and cancer patients. Sequencing was performed with immunoSEQ multiplex PCR; in TCRdb, only in-frame clones are kept and a portion is missing. The sample has roughly 370,000 clones, roughly 90% seen once; the top ten hold approximately 6.3%. The sequenced sample consisted of PBMCs. All receptors derive from a man aged 35 to 55 with head and neck cancer.

The chain joins TRBV4-3 to TRBJ1-3; the D is unclear. Germline V gene lookup returns CDR1 LGHNA and CDR2 YSLEER. V lost 1 base and J 2 bases, leaving 3 bases between the germline ends. This CDR3 region has 13 residues. As DNA, the CDR3 is TGCGCCAGCAGCCAAGTTGCTGGAAACACCATATATTTT. Residues: CASSQVAGNTIYF.

As for this clone: The identical CDR3 is also encoded by other nucleotide sequences in the sample. The chain links TRBV18 to TRBJ1-1, with D unresolved. Trimming left V 0 bases short and J 0 bases short, with 8 bases between. The CDR3 has 15 amino acids. Germline V gene sequence: CDR1 KGHSH, CDR2 LQKENI. The CDR3 region is CASSPPSGLNTEAFF. The DNA of the CDR3 is TGTGCCAGCTCACCACCCAGTGGGCTGAACACTGAAGCTTTCTTT. Full variable domain (outside the CDR3, taken from reference TRBV18 and TRBJ1-1): NAGVMQNPRHLVRRRGQEARLRCSPMKGHSHVYWYRQLPEEGLKFMVYLQKENIIDESGMPKERFSAEFPKEGPSILRIQQVVRGDSAAYFCASSPPSGLNTEAFFGQGTRLTVV.

The chain has TRBV27 and TRBJ2-7; 9 bases line up with TRBD2. This CDR3 is 15 amino acids long. Trimming cost V 5 bases and J 6 bases; bases outside gene matches: 11. The germline CDR1 and CDR2 sequences are MNHEY and SMNVEV (reference sequence). The CDR3 loop is CASSLTGLASLEQYF. The CDR3 DNA follows: TGTGCCAGCAGTCTCACGGGACTAGCTAGCCTCGAGCAGTACTTC.

This sequence joins TRBV7-2 and TRBJ2-2; D possibly corresponds to TRBD2 (6 bases). CDR3 length: 15 amino acids. V gave up 2 bases and J gave up 7 bases, with 14 bases separating them. Germline V gene data show CDR1 as SGHTA and CDR2 as FQGNSA. This chain's CDR3 is CASSLSAGLGGELFF. The CDR3 nucleotides read TGTGCCAGCAGCTTATCGGCGGGGTTAGGCGGGGAGCTGTTTTTT.

This chain joins TRBV11-2 and TRBJ1-1; D is unclear. Between the trimmed V and J ends, which lost 4 bases and 0 bases, there was a span of 15 bases. CDR1 and CDR2 from the germline V gene are SGHAT and FQNNGV. This CDR3 is 16 amino acids long. This CDR3 is CASSSIRASLNTEAFF. CDR3 in DNA: TGTGCCAGCAGCTCTATCCGGGCGAGTTTGAACACTGAAGCTTTCTTT.

This clone was detected a few times. The chain employs TRBV28 and TRBJ1-1; 8 bases map to TRBD1. The V gene's germline CDR1 is MDHEN and CDR2 SYDVKM. The V gene end was trimmed by 7 bases and the J gene end by 0 bases; junction bases not matched to a gene: 16. The CDR3 runs to 18 residues. CDR3 loop: CASTPLRAGGPLNTEAFF. The CDR3 DNA reads as TGTGCCAGCACCCCTCTTCGGGCAGGGGGCCCCTTGAACACTGAAGCTTTCTTT.

This rearrangement joins TRBV28 to TRBJ2-7; D is unresolved. The CDR3 runs 14 residues. In germline, CDR1 is MDHEN, CDR2 SYDVKM. V lost 1 base to trimming and J lost 1 base, with 8 bases between them. CDR3 sequence (DNA): TGTGCCAGCAGTTTATCGGGCACTTCCTACGAGCAGTACTTC. It codes for CASSLSGTSYEQYF. Together with reference TRBV28 and TRBJ2-7, the CDR3 gives the full variable domain: DVKVTQSSRYLVKRTGEKVFLECVQDMDHENMFWYRQDPGLGLRLIYFSYDVKMKEKGDIPEGYSVSREKKERFSLILESASTNQTSMYLCASSLSGTSYEQYFGPGTRLTVT.

Note on this clone: At one of its ends the junction is not consistent with the germline gene, which may arise from a read error. CDR3 sequence: CASSAVRDRQETQYF. CDR3 DNA sequence: TGTGCTAGCAGCGCCGTTAGGGATCGGCAAGAGACCCAGTACTTC. The chain links TRBV7-7 to TRBJ2-5; D is uncertain. The CDR3 extends over 15 amino acids. Germline-derived CDR1 and CDR2 are SSHAT and FNYEAQ (reference sequence).

The genes are TRBV2 and TRBJ2-7; D remains unclear. Between the trimmed V and J ends, which lost 0 bases and 5 bases, there was a span of 2 bases. Germline CDR1 and CDR2: SNHLY and FYNNEI. The CDR3 totals 11 residues. CDR3 region: CASSEANEQYF. The CDR3 coding sequence is TGTGCCAGCAGTGAAGCGAACGAGCAGTACTTC. The full variable domain, rest sourced from reference TRBV2 and TRBJ2-7, is EPEVTQTPSHQVTQMGQEVILRCVPISNHLYFYWYRQILGQKVEFLVSFYNNEISEKSEIFDDQFSVERPDGSNFTLKIRSTKLEDSAMYFCASSEANEQYFGPGTRLTVT.

A single count supports this clone. The genes are TRBV24-1 and TRBJ2-1, with 13 bases identical to TRBD2. This CDR3 contains 17 residues. The ends lost 4 bases at V and 6 bases at J; junction bases unmatched: 8. From germline, CDR1 is KGHDR and CDR2 SFDVKD. CDR3 region: CATSDPGLAGSRNEQFF. In DNA, the CDR3 is TGTGCCACCAGTGACCCGGGACTAGCGGGGTCTCGCAATGAGCAGTTCTTC.

This chain connects TRBV12-5 to TRBJ1-2; D is unresolved. Trimming cost V 3 bases and J 0 bases, with 14 bases left between them. Germline V CDR1 and CDR2: LGHNT, FRNRAP. The CDR3 length is 16 residues. This CDR3 reads CASGLTSGRTNYGYTF. Written as DNA, the CDR3 is TGTGCTAGTGGTTTAACATCCGGCAGGACTAACTATGGCTACACCTTC.

A single count supports this clone. The chain is built from TRBV30 and TRBJ1-1; a weak D match, TRBD1 (6 bases). V lost 7 bases and J lost 8, with 20 bases in between. There are 13 residues in the CDR3. Per germline, CDR1 GTSNPN and CDR2 SVGIG (reference sequence). This CDR3 is CASYDRLGGEAFF. DNA for the CDR3: TGTGCCTCCTACGACAGGTTGGGAGGAGAAGCTTTCTTT.

The chain combines TRBV19 with TRBJ1-1, with a tentative D call TRBD1 (5 bases). From germline, CDR1 is LNHDA and CDR2 SQIVND (reference sequence). Trimming left V 5 bases short and J 5 bases short, with 9 bases between. The CDR3 runs to 12 residues. The CDR3 nucleotides read TGTGCCAGTAGTTGGGGGTCAACTGAAGCTTTCTTT. Protein product: CASSWGSTEAFF.

The chain links TRBV11-2 to TRBJ2-7; no firm D call. CDR1 SGHAT and CDR2 FQNNGV come from the germline V gene. The V and J ends lost 2 bases and 2 bases respectively, with 4 bases between them. There are 12 residues in the CDR3. CDR3: CASSLLPYEQYF. The DNA of the CDR3 is TGTGCCAGCAGCTTATTACCCTACGAGCAGTACTTC. Combining the CDR3 with reference TRBV11-2 and TRBJ2-7 gives the whole variable domain EAGVAQSPRYKIIEKRQSVAFWCNPISGHATLYWYQQILGQGPKLLIQFQNNGVVDDSQLPKDRFSAERLKGVDSTLKIQPAKLEDSAVYLCASSLLPYEQYFGPGTRLTVT.

The chain links TRBV5-1 to TRBJ2-3; 7 positions agree with TRBD1. The CDR3 runs 14 residues. The junction had 4 bases not matched to a gene; V was cut back by 5 bases and J by 1 base. CDR1 is SGHRS, CDR2 YFSETQ, per germline. This CDR3 reads CASSSDRGTDTQYF. For the CDR3, the DNA is TGCGCCAGCAGTTCCGACAGGGGCACAGATACGCAGTATTTT.

J is TRBJ1-4 and V is TRBV4-1; D is unclear. The germline CDR1 and CDR2 sequences are MGHRA and YSYEKL. V lost 4 bases and J lost 7, with 16 bases in between. The CDR3 loop spans 15 amino acids. DNA of the CDR3: TGCGCCAGCAGCCCCCCCCTGGGCCTCAGTGAAAAACTGTTTTTT. Encoded protein: CASSPPLGLSEKLFF.

This clone came up a few times. This rearrangement joins TRBV7-2 to TRBJ2-5; possibly TRBD1 or TRBD2 for D (5 bases each). The CDR3 length is 15 residues. Germline V lookup: CDR1 SGHTA, CDR2 FQGNSA. Trimming shortened V by 1 base and J by 2 bases, and 11 bases separated the two germline ends. Written as DNA, the CDR3 is TGTGCCAGCAGCTTAGAAGGGACGAGACAAGAGACCCAGTACTTC. Residues: CASSLEGTRQETQYF.

The chain combines TRBV14 with TRBJ2-3; D gene uncertain. The germline gives CDR1 SGHDN, CDR2 FVKESK. This CDR3 has 15 amino acids. V was cut by 4 bases and J by 2 bases, with 13 bases left in between. CDR3 protein: CASSRSNKATDTQYF. The DNA for the CDR3 is TGTGCCAGCAGCCGGTCTAACAAAGCCACAGATACGCAGTATTTT.

The rearrangement uses TRBV19 and TRBJ1-5; no clear D gene. The V and J ends lost 2 bases and 4 bases respectively, with 12 bases between them. The germline gives CDR1 LNHDA, CDR2 SQIVND (reference sequence). This CDR3 has 15 residues. The CDR3 region has the DNA TGTGCCAGTAGTATATCGAGCAGAGAGAATCAGCCCCAGCATTTT. Its protein is CASSISSRENQPQHF.

The chain recombines TRBV6-5 with TRBJ1-6; D is ambiguous. The CDR3 consists of 15 residues. Deletions cut 8 bases from V and 4 bases from J, with 15 bases between. The germline gives CDR1 MNHEY, CDR2 SVGAGI. CDR3 residues: CASLGERLYNSPLHF. The CDR3 DNA reads as TGTGCCAGCCTAGGTGAAAGGCTTTATAATTCACCCCTCCACTTT.

The rearrangement links TRBV19 to TRBJ2-1; possibly TRBD1 for D (6 bases). This CDR3 region has 16 residues. Trimming pared 3 bases from V and 5 bases from J, leaving 17 bases between. Germline CDR1 and CDR2: LNHDA and SQIVND (reference sequence). The DNA of the CDR3 is TGTGCCAGTAGTATGATAGGGGGAAATCAACACAATGAGCAGTTCTTC. It encodes CASSMIGGNQHNEQFF.

This clone was counted a single time. J is TRBJ1-1 and V is TRBV7-9; unclear D gene. This CDR3 spans 15 amino acids. With 2 bases removed from V and 1 base from J, the gap between germline ends came to 11 bases. Germline V gene data show CDR1 as SEHNR and CDR2 as FQNEAQ (reference sequence). DNA of the CDR3: TGTGCCAGCAGCTTAAAAGAACTAGGGAACACTGAAGCTTTCTTT. It yields the protein CASSLKELGNTEAFF.